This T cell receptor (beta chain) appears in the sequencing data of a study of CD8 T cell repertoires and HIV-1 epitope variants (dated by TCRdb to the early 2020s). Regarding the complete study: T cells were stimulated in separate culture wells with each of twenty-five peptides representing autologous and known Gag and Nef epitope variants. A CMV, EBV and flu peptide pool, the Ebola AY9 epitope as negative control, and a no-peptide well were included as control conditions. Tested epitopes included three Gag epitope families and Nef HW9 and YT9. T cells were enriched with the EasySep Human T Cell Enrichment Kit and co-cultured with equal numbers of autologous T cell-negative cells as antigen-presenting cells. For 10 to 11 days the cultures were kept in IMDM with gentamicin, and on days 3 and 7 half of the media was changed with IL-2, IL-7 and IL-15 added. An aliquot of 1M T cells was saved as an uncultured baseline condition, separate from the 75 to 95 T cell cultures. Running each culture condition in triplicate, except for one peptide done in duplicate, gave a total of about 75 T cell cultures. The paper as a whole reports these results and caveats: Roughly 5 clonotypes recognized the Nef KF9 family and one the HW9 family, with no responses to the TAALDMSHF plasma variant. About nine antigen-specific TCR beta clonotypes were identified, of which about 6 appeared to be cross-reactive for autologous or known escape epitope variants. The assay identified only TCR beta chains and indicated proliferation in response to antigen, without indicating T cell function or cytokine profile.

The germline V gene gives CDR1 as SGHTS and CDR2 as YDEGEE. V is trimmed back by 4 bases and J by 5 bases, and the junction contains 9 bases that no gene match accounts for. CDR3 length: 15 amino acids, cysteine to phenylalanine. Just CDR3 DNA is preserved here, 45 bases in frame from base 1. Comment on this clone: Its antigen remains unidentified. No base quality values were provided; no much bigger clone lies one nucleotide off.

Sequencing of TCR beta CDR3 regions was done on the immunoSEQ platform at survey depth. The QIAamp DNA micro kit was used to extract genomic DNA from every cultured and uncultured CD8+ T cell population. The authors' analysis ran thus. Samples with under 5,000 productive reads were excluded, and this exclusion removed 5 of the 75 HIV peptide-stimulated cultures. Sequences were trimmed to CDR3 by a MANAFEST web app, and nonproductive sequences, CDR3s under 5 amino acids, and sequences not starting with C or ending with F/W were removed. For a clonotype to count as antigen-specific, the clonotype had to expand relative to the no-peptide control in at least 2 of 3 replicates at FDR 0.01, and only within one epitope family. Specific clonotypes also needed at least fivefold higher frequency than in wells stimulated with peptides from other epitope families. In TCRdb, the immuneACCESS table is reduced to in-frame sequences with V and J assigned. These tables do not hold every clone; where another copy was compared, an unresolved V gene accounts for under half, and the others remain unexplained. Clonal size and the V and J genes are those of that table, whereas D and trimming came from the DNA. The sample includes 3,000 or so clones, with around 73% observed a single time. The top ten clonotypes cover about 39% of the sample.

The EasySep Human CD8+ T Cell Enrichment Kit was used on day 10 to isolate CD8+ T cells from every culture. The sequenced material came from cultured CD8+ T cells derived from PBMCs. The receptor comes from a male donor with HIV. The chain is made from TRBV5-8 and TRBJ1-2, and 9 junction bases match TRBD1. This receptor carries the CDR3 CASSLGQGIPYGYTF. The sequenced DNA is TGTGCCAGCAGCCTGGGACAGGGAATTCCTTATGGCTACACCTTC.